Below are 21 T cell receptor beta chains sequenced from a single sample in a study of OX40 agonist ivuxolimab in advanced cancers. Assay used: immunoSEQ multiplex PCR; TCRdb lists only in-frame clones, some missing. The sample records under 20,000 clones, about 80% being singletons. Sample: CD4+ or CD8+ T cells sorted from blood, taken in a trial of the OX40 agonist ivuxolimab. The receptors here all came from an adult with an advanced solid tumor such as melanoma, head and neck, liver or kidney cancer.

The chain carries TRBV5-4 and TRBJ2-1, with 9 bases identical to TRBD2. Germline lookup yields CDR1 SGHNT and CDR2 YYREEE (reference sequence). The CDR3 has 15 amino acids. J was trimmed by 2 bases and V by 4 bases; bases with no gene match: 4. The DNA for the CDR3 is TGTGCCAGCAGCCCCCGCGGGGGGGCCTACAATGAGCAGTTCTTC. Protein: CASSPRGGAYNEQFF.

On this clone itself: At one boundary the junction diverges from the germline segment, which might be a read error. This sequence joins TRBV11-2 and TRBJ1-1; no reliable D call. Germline V gene data show CDR1 as SGHAT and CDR2 as FQNNGV. There are 12 residues in the CDR3. This CDR3 is CASSLMNSEAFF. The CDR3 DNA is TGTGCCAGCAGCTTGATGAACAGTGAAGCTTTCTTT.

The chain uses TRBV28 and TRBJ2-5, with D perhaps TRBD1 (6 bases). The J call is doubtful: the DNA matches TRBJ2-7 better. CDR3 size: 15 residues. Germline assignment: CDR1 MDHEN and CDR2 SYDVKM. The chain's CDR3 is CASRKGSTGSYEQYF. The CDR3 nucleotides read TGTGCCAGCAGGAAGGGATCGACAGGTTCCTACGAGCAGTACTTC.

The chain links TRBV25-1 to TRBJ2-3; D is possibly TRBD1 (7 bases). The V gene's germline CDR1 is MGHDK and CDR2 SYGVNS. Trimming cost V 3 bases and J 2 bases, with 12 bases left between them. This CDR3 region has 15 residues. The CDR3 loop reads CASSDAGQNTDTQYF. CDR3 nucleotides: TGTGCCAGCAGTGATGCGGGACAGAACACAGATACGCAGTATTTT.

This chain connects TRBV28 to TRBJ2-1, with no clear D. Trimming removed 8 bases at V and 2 bases at J, with 16 bases between. The CDR3 contains 15 residues. The germline CDR1 and CDR2 sequences are MDHEN and SYDVKM. The CDR3 is CASFPREKTYNEQFF. The CDR3 coding sequence is TGTGCCAGCTTCCCCCGCGAGAAAACCTACAATGAGCAGTTCTTC.

The V gene is TRBV28, the J gene TRBJ1-3; D uncertain. Germline CDR1 and CDR2: MDHEN and SYDVKM. V was shortened by 6 bases and J by 5 bases, with 8 bases between the two germline ends. This CDR3 is built from 12 residues. The CDR3 loop is CASRAQRNTIYF. In nucleotides, the CDR3 is TGTGCCAGCAGGGCACAGCGAAACACCATATATTTT.

The CDR3 DNA reads as TGTGCCAGCAGTTACGGATCGGGACCGGAAAACTATGGCTACACCTTC. Its translation is CASSYGSGPENYGYTF. This chain joins TRBV6-5 and TRBJ1-2; D is perhaps TRBD1 (5 bases). Trimming took off 2 bases at V and 2 bases at J, with 15 bases between the two ends. Germline V lookup: CDR1 MNHEY, CDR2 SVGAGI. This CDR3 contains 16 residues.

The J gene is TRBJ2-3, the V gene TRBV6-6; 14 nucleotides match TRBD2. Germline values: CDR1 MNHNY, CDR2 SVGAGI (reference sequence). The CDR3 sequence is 15 residues long. Losses at the gene ends were 8 bases for V and 4 bases for J; bases not matched to a gene: 5. CDR3: CASGTSGSKSDTQYF. CDR3 nucleotides: TGTGCCAGCGGGACTAGCGGGAGTAAATCAGATACGCAGTATTTT.

The chain employs TRBV21-1 and TRBJ2-7; the table's D call TRBD1 went unverified against the DNA. TRBV21-1 constitutes a pseudogene. This CDR3 contains 14 residues. CDR3 sequence reads: CASSKGDSSYEQYF. The CDR3, as DNA: TGTGCCAGCAGCAAAGGGGACAGCTCCTACGAGCAGTACTTC.

The chain recombines TRBV5-6 with TRBJ1-4; unclear D gene. V lost 4 bases, J lost 11 bases, and 15 bases lay in between. The CDR3 runs 13 residues. Germline CDR1 and CDR2: SGHDT and YYEEEE. The CDR3 loop reads CASSRERRYKLFF. For the CDR3, the DNA is TGTGCCAGCAGCCGAGAGAGGAGATATAAACTGTTTTTT.

V and J are TRBV28 and TRBJ1-5, with D possibly TRBD1 on 6 matching bases. Germline CDR1 and CDR2: MDHEN and SYDVKM. With 4 bases removed from V and 2 bases from J, the gap between germline ends came to 18 bases. The CDR3 sequence is 17 residues long. The chain's CDR3 is CASSYQSGVFGNQPQHF. CDR3 nucleotides: TGTGCCAGCAGTTATCAATCAGGGGTTTTCGGCAATCAGCCCCAGCATTTT.

This rearrangement joins TRBV10-3 to TRBJ2-2; maybe TRBD2 (6 bases). Germline V gene lookup returns CDR1 ENHRY and CDR2 SYGVKD. The CDR3 is made up of 16 amino acids. Trimming pared 0 bases from V and 3 bases from J, leaving 11 bases between. This chain's CDR3 is CAISESYGRDTGELFF. The DNA for the CDR3 is TGTGCCATCAGTGAGTCATACGGGAGAGACACCGGGGAGCTGTTTTTT.

The genes are TRBV4-1 and TRBJ1-6, with 7 bases aligning to TRBD1. Germline CDR1 reads MGHRA; CDR2 reads YSYEKL. The CDR3 covers 18 residues. After removal of 4 bases from V and 10 bases from J, the junction contained 19 bases not matched to a gene. In DNA form, the CDR3 reads TGCGCCAGCAGCCCCACGTTCGGTTCAGGGGGATTTCAGTCACCCCTCCACTTT. It codes for CASSPTFGSGGFQSPLHF.

The J gene is TRBJ2-1, the V gene TRBV5-1; 7 positions agree with TRBD1. The CDR3 totals 15 residues. V gave up 0 bases and J gave up 9 bases; unmatched junction bases: 9. Looked up from germline, CDR1 is SGHRS and CDR2 is YFSETQ. CDR3 sequence: CASSLAGAAGGEQFF. The CDR3 bases are TGCGCCAGCAGCTTGGCCGGGGCGGCAGGGGGTGAGCAGTTCTTC. The full variable domain, rest sourced from reference TRBV5-1 and TRBJ2-1, is KAGVTQTPRYLIKTRGQQVTLSCSPISGHRSVSWYQQTPGQGLQFLFEYFSETQRNKGNFPGRFSGRQFSNSRSEMNVSTLELGDSALYLCASSLAGAAGGEQFFGPGTRLTVL.

V is TRBV5-1 and J is TRBJ2-2; D unclear. Germline loops: CDR1 SGHRS, CDR2 YFSETQ. V was cut by 7 bases and J by 5 bases, with 12 bases left in between. The CDR3 totals 13 residues. The CDR3 sequence is CASGPLATGELFF. CDR3 DNA: TGCGCCAGCGGGCCTCTCGCGACCGGGGAGCTGTTTTTT.

The CDR3 bases are TGTGCCAGCAGCTCCGGTAGATGGAGCAATCAGCCCCAGCATTTT. This encodes CASSSGRWSNQPQHF. The chain couples TRBV11-2 to TRBJ1-5; D call uncertain. This CDR3 is built from 15 residues. CDR1 and CDR2 from the germline V gene are SGHAT and FQNNGV. Trimming removed 4 bases at V and 1 base at J, with 11 bases between.

The V gene is TRBV18, the J gene TRBJ2-1; 13 bases match TRBD2. In germline, CDR1 is KGHSH, CDR2 LQKENI. J was trimmed by 1 base and V by 2 bases; bases with no gene match: 5. The CDR3 extends over 18 amino acids. The CDR3 spells CASSPSLAGGVSYNEQFF. Here the CDR3 DNA reads TGTGCCAGCTCACCATCACTAGCGGGAGGGGTGTCCTACAATGAGCAGTTCTTC.

The chain uses TRBV3-1 (or the pseudogene TRBV3-2) and TRBJ2-7, with D unclear. Germline V lookup: CDR1 LGHDT, CDR2 YNNKEL (reference sequence). Trimming took 8 bases from V and 9 from J, leaving 8 bases between them. The CDR3 is 9 residues long. Written as DNA, the CDR3 is TGTGCCAGCGTAAGGAGGCAGTACTTC. It translates to CASVRRQYF.

The chain uses TRBV7-2 and TRBJ2-1, with D possibly being TRBD2 (6 bases). V was clipped by 7 bases and J by 0 bases, with 16 bases between them. Germline V gives CDR1 SGHTA, CDR2 FQGNSA. CDR3 size: 16 residues. This CDR3 is CASNPEGAASYNEQFF. The CDR3 DNA reads as TGTGCCAGCAACCCGGAGGGTGCGGCCTCCTACAATGAGCAGTTCTTC.

The chain has TRBV7-2 and TRBJ1-2; D gene ambiguous. The germline gives CDR1 SGHTA, CDR2 FQGNSA. The CDR3 has 12 residues. V lost 0 bases and J lost 7, with 6 bases in between. The CDR3 region has the DNA TGTGCCAGCAGCTTAGCATCTGCTGGCTACACCTTC. This encodes CASSLASAGYTF.

This chain joins TRBV2 and TRBJ2-3, with 8 positions matching TRBD2. The CDR3 totals 19 residues. The junction had 18 bases not matched to a gene; V was cut back by 2 bases and J by 5 bases. Germline V gene sequence: CDR1 SNHLY, CDR2 FYNNEI. CDR3 in amino acids: CASSEWRRPSGSRVDTQYF. The CDR3 DNA is TGTGCCAGCAGTGAATGGCGGAGGCCGAGCGGGAGCCGTGTAGATACGCAGTATTTT.